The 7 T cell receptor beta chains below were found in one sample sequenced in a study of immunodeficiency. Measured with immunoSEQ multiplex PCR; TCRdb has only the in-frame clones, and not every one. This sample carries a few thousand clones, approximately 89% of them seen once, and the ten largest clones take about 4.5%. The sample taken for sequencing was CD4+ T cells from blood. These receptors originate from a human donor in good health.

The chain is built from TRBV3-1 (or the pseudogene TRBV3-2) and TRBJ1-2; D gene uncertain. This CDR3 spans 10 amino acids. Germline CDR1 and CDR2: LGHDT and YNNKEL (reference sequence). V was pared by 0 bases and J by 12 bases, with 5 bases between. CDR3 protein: CASSQEGNTF. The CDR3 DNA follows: TGTGCCAGCAGCCAAGAGGGGAACACCTTC.

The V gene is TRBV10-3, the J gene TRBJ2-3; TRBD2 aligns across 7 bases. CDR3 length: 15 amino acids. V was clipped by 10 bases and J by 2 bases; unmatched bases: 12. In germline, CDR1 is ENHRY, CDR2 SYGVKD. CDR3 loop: CATGGSHTYTDTQYF. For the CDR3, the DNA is TGTGCCACGGGGGGAAGCCATACATACACAGATACGCAGTATTTT.

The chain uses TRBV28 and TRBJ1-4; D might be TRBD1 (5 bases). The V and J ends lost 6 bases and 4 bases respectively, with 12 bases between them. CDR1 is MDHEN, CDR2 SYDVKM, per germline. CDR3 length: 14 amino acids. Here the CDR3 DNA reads TGTGCCAGCAGCAGGGAGAGTTATAATGAAAAACTGTTTTTT. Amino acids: CASSRESYNEKLFF.

As DNA, the CDR3 is TGTGCCAGCAGTGGACCGGGACAGGGGGCAGGCAATCAGCCCCAGCATTTT. This encodes CASSGPGQGAGNQPQHF. The gene calls are TRBV2 and TRBJ1-5, with 12 bases fitting TRBD1. V trimming: 4 bases; J trimming: 2 bases; junction bases outside the gene matches: 6. The CDR3 length is 17 residues. Germline CDR1 reads SNHLY; CDR2 reads FYNNEI.

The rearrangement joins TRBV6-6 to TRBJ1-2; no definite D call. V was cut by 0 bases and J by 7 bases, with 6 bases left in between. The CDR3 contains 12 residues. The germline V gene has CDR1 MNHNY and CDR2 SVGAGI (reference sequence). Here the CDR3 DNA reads TGTGCCAGCAGTTACTCCGTGGCTGGCTACACCTTC. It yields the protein CASSYSVAGYTF.

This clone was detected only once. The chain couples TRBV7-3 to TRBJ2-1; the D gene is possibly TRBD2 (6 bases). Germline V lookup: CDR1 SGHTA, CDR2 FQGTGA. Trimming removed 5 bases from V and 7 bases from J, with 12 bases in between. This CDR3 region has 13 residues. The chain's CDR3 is CASSLAGFNEQFF. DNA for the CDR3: TGTGCCAGCAGCCTGGCGGGGTTTAATGAGCAGTTCTTC.

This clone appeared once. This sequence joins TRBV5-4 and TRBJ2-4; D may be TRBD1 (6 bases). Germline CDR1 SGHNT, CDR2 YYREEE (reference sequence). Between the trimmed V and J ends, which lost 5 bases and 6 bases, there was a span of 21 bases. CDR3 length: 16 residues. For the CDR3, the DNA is TGTGCCAGCAGTTCCGGCTCACAGGGTTCAAGAAACATTCAGTACTTC. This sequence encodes CASSSGSQGSRNIQYF.